The clone carrying this T cell receptor (beta chain) was counted a few times. Its matching antigen is unknown. Germline CDR1 reads GTSNPN; CDR2 reads SVGIG (reference sequence). This CDR3 is 13 amino acids long. Trimming cost V 2 bases and J 9 bases; bases outside gene matches: 4. This sample was taken from a study of T cell repertoires in ileal Crohn's disease. Study-wide results and caveats: All patients with clonality above 26.8% had endoscopic recurrence.

TCRB immunosequencing input was five hundred nanograms of biopsy DNA per sample. Generated by immunoSEQ multiplex PCR, the TCRdb table keeps only in-frame clones and is missing some. Among 6,000 or so clones, 72% were seen once, and the ten largest hold approximately 10%. The receptor comes from an adult with Crohn's disease. This rearrangement joins TRBV30 to TRBJ1-6, with 7 nucleotides matching TRBD1. The sample was ileal tissue. The CDR3 here is CAWSLDRASPLHF. The CDR3 DNA is TGTGCCTGGAGTTTAGACAGGGCTTCACCCCTCCACTTT.